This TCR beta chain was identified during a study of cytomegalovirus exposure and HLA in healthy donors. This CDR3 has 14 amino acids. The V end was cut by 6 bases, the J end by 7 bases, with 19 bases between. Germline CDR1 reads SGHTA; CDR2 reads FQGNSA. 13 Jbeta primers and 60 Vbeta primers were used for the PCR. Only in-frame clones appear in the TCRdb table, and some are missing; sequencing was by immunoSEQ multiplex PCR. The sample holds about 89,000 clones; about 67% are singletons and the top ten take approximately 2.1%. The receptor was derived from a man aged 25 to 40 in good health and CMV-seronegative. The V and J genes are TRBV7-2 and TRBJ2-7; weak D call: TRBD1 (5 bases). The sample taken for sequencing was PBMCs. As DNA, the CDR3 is TGTGCCAGCAGTGACAGACCCCGTCTGGGGGAGCAGTACTTC. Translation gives CASSDRPRLGEQYF.